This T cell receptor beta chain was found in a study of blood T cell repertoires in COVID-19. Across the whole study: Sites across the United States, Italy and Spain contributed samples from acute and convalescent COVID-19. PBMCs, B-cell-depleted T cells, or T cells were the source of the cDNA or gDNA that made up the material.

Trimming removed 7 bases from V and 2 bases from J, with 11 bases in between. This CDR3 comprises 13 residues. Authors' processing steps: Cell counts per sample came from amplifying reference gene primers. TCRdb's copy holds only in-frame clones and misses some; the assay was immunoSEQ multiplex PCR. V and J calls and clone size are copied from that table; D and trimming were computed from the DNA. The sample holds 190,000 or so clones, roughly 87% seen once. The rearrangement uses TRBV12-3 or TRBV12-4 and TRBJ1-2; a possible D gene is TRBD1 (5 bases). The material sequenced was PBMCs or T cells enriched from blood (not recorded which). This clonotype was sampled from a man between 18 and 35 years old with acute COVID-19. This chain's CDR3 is CASTWQGNYGYTF. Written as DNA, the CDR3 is TGTGCCAGCACCTGGCAGGGAAACTATGGCTACACCTTC.